Listed here are 5 T cell receptor beta chains from one sample, sequenced in a study of blood T cell repertoires in COVID-19. Profiling relied on immunoSEQ multiplex PCR, and the TCRdb table lists in-frame clones only, not all of them. The repertoire includes 250,000 or so clones, about 85% of them detected once, and more than 6% sits in the top ten. Input material: peripheral blood. Receptors were obtained from a woman in her sixties with active or convalescent COVID-19.

The chain combines TRBV7-9 with TRBJ1-4, with a possible D match to TRBD1 (5 bases). V was clipped by 5 bases and J by 4 bases, with 14 bases between them. The CDR3 consists of 15 residues. Germline CDR1 reads SEHNR; CDR2 reads FQNEAQ (reference sequence). This chain's CDR3 is CASSLNQGFNEKLFF. DNA of the CDR3: TGTGCCAGCAGCCTAAATCAGGGTTTTAATGAAAAACTGTTTTTT.

Points on this clone: This specimen includes other DNA sequences encoding the same CDR3. The genes are TRBV29-1 and TRBJ2-1, with TRBD1 identical over 12 bases. Germline lookup yields CDR1 SQVTM and CDR2 ANQGSEA. Germline trimming cut 3 bases from V and 8 bases from J; bases unmatched to any gene: 5. The CDR3 consists of 14 residues. The CDR3 DNA reads TGCAGCGTTGAGACGGGGACAGGGGGCGATGAGCAGTTCTTC. Translation gives CSVETGTGGDEQFF.

The CDR3 reads CAISESTSPNEQFF. The CDR3 nucleotides are TGTGCCATCAGTGAGTCGACTAGCCCCAATGAGCAGTTCTTC. The V call is TRBV10-3, the J call TRBJ2-1, with TRBD2 matching 7 bases. V trimming: 0 bases; J trimming: 6 bases; junction bases outside the gene matches: 2. Germline V CDR1 and CDR2: ENHRY, SYGVKD. This CDR3 is built from 14 residues.

The chain links TRBV2 to TRBJ1-1; possibly TRBD1 for D (6 bases). Between the trimmed V and J ends, which lost 5 bases and 4 bases, there was a span of 17 bases. Germline V lookup: CDR1 SNHLY, CDR2 FYNNEI. The CDR3 covers 15 residues. This chain's CDR3 is CASSTDRGARTEAFF. CDR3 DNA sequence: TGTGCCAGCAGTACCGACCGGGGGGCCCGCACTGAAGCTTTCTTT.

This clone was seen more than once but under ten times. The V gene is TRBV29-1, the J gene TRBJ2-1; D uncertain. Germline lookup yields CDR1 SQVTM and CDR2 ANQGSEA. V lost 4 bases to trimming and J lost 2 bases, with 12 bases between them. The CDR3 spans 14 residues. CDR3 region: CSVALRLTYNEQFF. The CDR3 region has the DNA TGCAGCGTTGCCCTCCGGTTGACCTACAATGAGCAGTTCTTC.